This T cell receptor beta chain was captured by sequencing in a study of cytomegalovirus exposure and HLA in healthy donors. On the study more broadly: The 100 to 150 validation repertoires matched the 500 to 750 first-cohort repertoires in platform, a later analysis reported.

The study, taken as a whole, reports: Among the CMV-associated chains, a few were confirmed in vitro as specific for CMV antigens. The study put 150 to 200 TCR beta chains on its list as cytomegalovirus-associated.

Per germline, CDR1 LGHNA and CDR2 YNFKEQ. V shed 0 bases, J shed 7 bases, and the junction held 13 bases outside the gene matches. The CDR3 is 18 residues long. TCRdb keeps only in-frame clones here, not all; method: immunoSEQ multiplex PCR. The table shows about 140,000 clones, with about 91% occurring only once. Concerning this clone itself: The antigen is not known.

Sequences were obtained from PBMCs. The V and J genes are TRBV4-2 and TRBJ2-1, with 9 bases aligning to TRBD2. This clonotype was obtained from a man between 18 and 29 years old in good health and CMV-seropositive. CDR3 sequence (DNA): TGTGCCAGCAGCCAAGAAGGCGGGAGGGCTCCTCACGGGAATGAGCAGTTCTTC. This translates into CASSQEGGRAPHGNEQFF.